The 21 T cell receptor beta chains reported below all come from one sample, sequenced in a study of blood T cell repertoires in COVID-19. The repertoire was sequenced with immunoSEQ multiplex PCR; TCRdb's copy has only in-frame clones and lacks some. Of 400,000 or so clones listed, 88% are singletons. Sequencing input: PBMCs or T cells enriched from blood (not recorded which). Source of these receptors: a woman aged 40-49 years with acute COVID-19.

This chain links TRBV7-9 with TRBJ2-7, with TRBD1 matching 10 bases. After removal of 5 bases from V and 6 bases from J, the junction contained 4 bases not matched to a gene. The CDR3 length is 13 residues. Germline CDR1 SEHNR, CDR2 FQNEAQ (reference sequence). This CDR3 is CASSRDRGGEQYF. The DNA for the CDR3 is TGTGCCAGCAGCCGGGACAGGGGAGGCGAGCAGTACTTC. The full variable domain, with the rest looked up from reference TRBV7-9 and TRBJ2-7, is DTGVSQNPRHKITKRGQNVTFRCDPISEHNRLYWYRQTLGQGPEFLTYFQNEAQLEKSRLLSDRFSAERPKGSFSTLEIQRTEQGDSAMYLCASSRDRGGEQYFGPGTRLTVT.

This chain links TRBV15 with TRBJ2-7; possible D gene TRBD1, 6 bases. The CDR3 extends over 15 amino acids. V was cut by 0 bases and J by 7 bases, with 16 bases left in between. The germline gives CDR1 LNHNV, CDR2 YYDKDF (reference sequence). The chain's CDR3 is CATSRDATGLREQYF. The CDR3 bases are TGTGCCACCAGCAGAGATGCAACAGGGTTACGGGAGCAGTACTTC.

V is TRBV5-6 and J is TRBJ1-6, with D possibly being TRBD1 (5 bases). Germline V gene sequence: CDR1 SGHDT, CDR2 YYEEEE. The CDR3 extends over 16 amino acids. V was shortened by 4 bases and J by 2 bases, with 13 bases between the two germline ends. The CDR3 region has the DNA TGTGCCAGCAGCCGTCCCTCGACAGCCTATAATTCACCCCTCCACTTT. It encodes CASSRPSTAYNSPLHF. Full variable domain (outside the CDR3, taken from reference TRBV5-6 and TRBJ1-6): DAGVTQSPTHLIKTRGQQVTLRCSPKSGHDTVSWYQQALGQGPQFIFQYYEEEERQRGNFPDRFSGHQFPNYSSELNVNALLLGDSALYLCASSRPSTAYNSPLHFGNGTRLTVT.

The J gene is TRBJ2-1, the V gene TRBV5-5, with 10 bases lining up with TRBD1. V shed 0 bases and J 6 bases; nucleotides not matched to a gene: 6. Germline assignment: CDR1 SGHKS and CDR2 YYEKEE (reference sequence). This CDR3 has 16 residues. The CDR3 region has the DNA TGTGCCAGCAGCTTGGTTTATGGGACAGGGGTCAATGAGCAGTTCTTC. Residues: CASSLVYGTGVNEQFF.

V usage is TRBV5-6 and J usage is TRBJ2-1; TRBD2 is a possible D gene (6 bases). With 7 bases removed from V and 13 bases from J, the gap between germline ends came to 21 bases. Germline assignment: CDR1 SGHDT and CDR2 YYEEEE. CDR3 length: 13 residues. In DNA form, the CDR3 reads TGTGCCAGCGGAGGGGAGGATGGGATGTTTCAGTTCTTC. Its translation: CASGGEDGMFQFF.

This chain connects TRBV25-1 to TRBJ1-6; D ambiguous. CDR1 and CDR2 (germline): MGHDK, SYGVNS. Trimming left V 1 base short and J 8 bases short, with 6 bases between. The CDR3 loop spans 13 amino acids. Written as DNA, the CDR3 is TGTGCCAGCAGTGAATTCCGTGATTCACCCCTCCACTTT. This translates into CASSEFRDSPLHF. Filled out from reference TRBV25-1 and TRBJ1-6, the complete variable domain reads EADIYQTPRYLVIGTGKKITLECSQTMGHDKMYWYQQDPGMELHLIHYSYGVNSTEKGDLSSESTVSRIRTEHFPLTLESARPSHTSQYLCASSEFRDSPLHFGNGTRLTVT.

The V gene is TRBV18, the J gene TRBJ2-7; D uncertain. V lost 0 bases and J 2 bases, leaving 11 bases between the germline ends. Germline CDR1 is KGHSH and CDR2 is LQKENI. The CDR3 runs 15 residues. The CDR3 protein is CASSPPRDLPYEQYF. In nucleotides, the CDR3 is TGTGCCAGCTCACCACCGCGAGACTTACCCTACGAGCAGTACTTC.

The genes are TRBV18 and TRBJ1-4, with 10 bases aligning to TRBD1. The V segment lost 2 bases and the J segment 0 bases; nucleotides outside the gene matches: 3. The CDR3 extends over 17 amino acids. Per germline, CDR1 KGHSH and CDR2 LQKENI. The CDR3 protein is CASSPFGQGATNEKLFF. In DNA, the CDR3 is TGTGCCAGCTCACCATTCGGACAGGGGGCAACTAATGAAAAACTGTTTTTT.

The chain couples TRBV19 to TRBJ1-2; D is unresolved. V was clipped by 6 bases and J by 4 bases, with 21 bases between them. CDR1 and CDR2 (germline): LNHDA, SQIVND (reference sequence). This CDR3 is 16 amino acids long. CDR3 amino acids: CASRATGWGSVYGYTF. Here the CDR3 DNA reads TGTGCCAGTAGGGCCACTGGGTGGGGTAGCGTCTATGGCTACACCTTC.

The V call is TRBV29-1, the J call TRBJ2-2, with 14 nucleotides matching TRBD2. Germline trimming cut 5 bases from V and 3 bases from J; bases unmatched to any gene: 8. This CDR3 has 17 residues. Germline V gene sequence: CDR1 SQVTM, CDR2 ANQGSEA. The CDR3 loop reads CSVFRLAGGRDTGELFF. The CDR3 bases are TGCAGCGTTTTTAGACTAGCGGGGGGGCGAGACACCGGGGAGCTGTTTTTT.

The chain uses TRBV11-2 and TRBJ1-6; D is unresolved. CDR3 size: 15 residues. The germline V gene has CDR1 SGHAT and CDR2 FQNNGV. V lost 5 bases to trimming and J lost 9 bases, with 17 bases between them. CDR3 residues: CASSAHLKSGSPLHF. CDR3 bases: TGTGCCAGCAGCGCCCACCTGAAAAGCGGTTCACCCCTCCACTTT.

This clone has a single count. This chain uses TRBV7-9 with TRBJ1-3; possibly TRBD1 for D (6 bases). Germline CDR1 SEHNR, CDR2 FQNEAQ (reference sequence). Trimming took 5 bases from V and 2 from J, leaving 10 bases between them. The CDR3 consists of 14 residues. CDR3 sequence: CASSTWDTGNTIYF. The CDR3 DNA is TGTGCCAGCAGCACATGGGACACTGGAAACACCATATATTTT.

This rearrangement joins TRBV27 to TRBJ2-1; tentatively, D is TRBD2 (6 bases). There are 15 residues in the CDR3. The V gene lost 10 bases and the J gene lost 6 bases, with 22 bases spanning the gap. In germline, CDR1 is MNHEY, CDR2 SMNVEV (reference sequence). CDR3 residues: CATHRALGGLNEQFF. The CDR3 DNA sequence: TGTGCCACCCATCGGGCTTTAGGAGGGCTCAATGAGCAGTTCTTC.

This clone was counted only a few times. The chain has TRBV19 and TRBJ1-3; 8 bases map to TRBD1. CDR3 length: 14 residues. Germline V CDR1 and CDR2: LNHDA, SQIVND (reference sequence). Trimming removed 8 bases from V and 2 bases from J; junction bases left unmatched: 5. The DNA for the CDR3 is TGTGCCAGTGCGACAGGGGTAACTGGAAACACCATATATTTT. It yields the protein CASATGVTGNTIYF.

The chain has TRBV14 and TRBJ2-5; 10 bases fit TRBD2. V lost 3 bases to trimming and J lost 1 base; unmatched junction nucleotides: 8. This CDR3 has 17 residues. Per the germline V gene, CDR1 is SGHDN and CDR2 is FVKESK. The CDR3 nucleotides are TGTGCCAGCAGCCACTCTAGCGGGGGCTCCCTCCAAGAGACCCAGTACTTC. It translates to CASSHSSGGSLQETQYF.

The chain is built from TRBV11-2 and TRBJ2-2, with a weak D call TRBD1 (6 bases). The CDR3 has 16 amino acids. The V gene lost 3 bases and the J gene lost 3 bases, with 14 bases spanning the gap. Germline CDR1 is SGHAT and CDR2 is FQNNGV. The CDR3 DNA follows: TGTGCCAGCAGCTTTACAGGGAGATTGGACACCGGGGAGCTGTTTTTT. This encodes CASSFTGRLDTGELFF.

V is TRBV5-1 and J is TRBJ1-1; possible D gene TRBD1, 6 bases. V was shortened by 1 base and J by 2 bases, with 12 bases between the two germline ends. Germline lookup yields CDR1 SGHRS and CDR2 YFSETQ. CDR3 size: 15 residues. The CDR3 sequence is CASSLLAGANTEAFF. CDR3 sequence (DNA): TGCGCCAGCAGCTTGCTGGCAGGGGCTAACACTGAAGCTTTCTTT.

V is TRBV30 and J is TRBJ1-6, with 8 bases identical to TRBD1. After removal of 0 bases from V and 8 bases from J, the junction contained 9 bases not matched to a gene. Looked up from germline, CDR1 is GTSNPN and CDR2 is SVGIG (reference sequence). The CDR3 contains 16 residues. CDR3 residues: CAWSVPQPGQDSPLHF. The CDR3 DNA sequence: TGTGCCTGGAGTGTACCCCAACCGGGACAGGATTCACCCCTCCACTTT.

This chain links TRBV5-6 with TRBJ2-1, with 12 bases that match TRBD2. CDR3 length: 17 residues. The ends lost 4 bases at V and 1 base at J; junction bases unmatched: 6. From germline, CDR1 is SGHDT and CDR2 YYEEEE. This CDR3 reads CASSVQLAGGSYNEQFF. Here the CDR3 DNA reads TGTGCCAGCAGCGTTCAGCTAGCGGGGGGGTCCTACAATGAGCAGTTCTTC.

V usage is TRBV5-1 and J usage is TRBJ2-2, with a weak D call TRBD1 (5 bases). V shed 0 bases and J shed 5 bases, with 5 bases lying between them. Looked up from germline, CDR1 is SGHRS and CDR2 is YFSETQ. The CDR3 is made up of 13 amino acids. The CDR3 loop reads CASSLEGTGELFF. For the CDR3, the DNA is TGCGCCAGCAGCTTGGAGGGGACCGGGGAGCTGTTTTTT.

The chain employs TRBV3-1 (or the pseudogene TRBV3-2) and TRBJ2-3; the match to TRBD2 covers 9 bases. CDR3 length: 16 amino acids. The trim removed 4 bases at V and 1 base at J, leaving 6 bases unmatched. Germline V gives CDR1 LGHDT, CDR2 YNNKEL (reference sequence). CDR3 sequence (DNA): TGTGCCAGCAGCCCAAAGACTAGCGGAGGCACAGATACGCAGTATTTT. Its protein is CASSPKTSGGTDTQYF.